Listed below are T cell receptor beta chains from one sample, sequenced in a study of T cell repertoires in cytomegalovirus infection. TCRdb ran MiXCR on the reads and lists one entry per CDR3 protein. The table records under 150,000 distinct CDR3 sequences, over 25% of them present only once. No cognate antigen is known for these TCRs. The sequences come from CD8+ T cells from cultured PBMCs, collected from culture after CMV antigen stimulation. These receptors all come from a human donor in good health (CMV status not recorded). Some clones in this sample may be carry-over from other donors' samples. CDR3s include the opening cysteine and the closing phenylalanine or tryptophan. A clone size is listed for some rows: how often the clone was seen (once, few, many), or a class if it is expanded.

TRBV11-2,few,16,TRBJ2-7,CASSLDVFGEGSEQYF
TRBV6-5,NA,15,TRBJ2-1,CASSYRVGGRNEQFF
TRBV6-2/TRBV6-3,NA,15,TRBJ2-1,CASSGQGGWANEQFF
TRBV6-5,NA,17,TRBJ2-3,CASSYDSSGGQGDTQYF
TRBV4-1,NA,15,TRBJ1-2,CASSQVGSRNYGYTF
TRBV7-6,NA,16,TRBJ2-3,CASSPPYGQYTDTQYF
TRBV6-2/TRBV6-3,NA,12,TRBJ2-5,CASSYIGKTQYF
TRBV7-8,NA,15,TRBJ2-1,CASSLSGGAYNEQFF
TRBV11-2,NA,15,TRBJ2-7,CASSLVPRETYEQYF
TRBV7-2,NA,17,TRBJ2-1,CASRLPTAGPSYNEQFF
TRBV5-6,few,15,TRBJ2-1,CASSKGLPLGNEQFF
TRBV12-3/TRBV12-4,NA,20,TRBJ2-7,CASSLGTWLAGTVQADEQYF
TRBV5-4,NA,15,TRBJ2-7,CASSLPSGGTYEQYF
TRBV7-6,NA,15,TRBJ2-7,CASSQGLAGRNEQYF
TRBV7-2,NA,16,TRBJ2-1,CASSLYQGGGGDEQFF
TRBV20-1,NA,12,TRBJ1-2,CSARNRAYGYTF
TRBV28,few,13,TRBJ1-5,CASSLRDLQPQHF
TRBV28,NA,16,TRBJ1-3,CASSPRLGGDENTIYF
TRBV11-2,many,15,TRBJ2-3,CASSLWGAPTDTQYF
TRBV28,few,15,TRBJ2-3,CASSSGTSGEGTQYF
TRBV9,NA,13,TRBJ1-1,CASSGGLNTEAFF
TRBV2,once,13,TRBJ1-1,CASSVFKNTEAFF
TRBV15,few,15,TRBJ2-3,CATSRDRASTDTQYF
TRBV27,NA,15,TRBJ2-7,CASGTPGQGLLEQYF
TRBV7-9,few,13,TRBJ1-2,CASIVRGRDGYTF
TRBV6-1,few,14,TRBJ1-5,CASLPRVGNQPQHF
TRBV6-5,few,17,TRBJ1-6,CASSPAWGQRGNSPLHF
TRBV27,NA,13,TRBJ2-3,CASSENRGGTQYF
TRBV11-2,many,15,TRBJ2-1,CASSLHLAPYNEQFF